Sequencing of this TCR beta chain was carried out in a study of T-cell reconstitution after alpha-beta-depleted transplantation in children (dated by TCRdb to about 2016). Broadly, across the study: T-cell immune reconstitution after TCRalphabeta/CD19-depleted allogeneic hematopoietic cell transplantation in children was quantitatively tracked in the study by means of TCR repertoire profiling.

V is cut by 2 bases and J by 0 bases, and the space between the germline ends is 10 bases. The CDR3 sequence holds 15 residues, the cysteine and phenylalanine included. Solely the CDR3 DNA is kept, with 45 bases framed from the first base. The germline V gene specifies LGHNA as CDR1 and YSLEER as CDR2. The table lists this clonotype with a few counts. Its binding antigen is unknown. No clone much larger than this one lies a single base away; base qualities are absent. Libraries were prepared through PCR. The reads were generated on an Illumina HiSeq 2500. TCR library preparation used molecular barcoding, with unique molecular identifiers applied to normalize quantification of the TCRbeta repertoire. Using fastp at Q25 and MiXCR, TCRdb reprocessed the public reads and kept productive beta chains. Rows matching on CDR3 protein sequence are summarized as one entry with the most common DNA and genes. This sample is represented by 600,000 to 700,000 distinct CDR3 sequences; 16% of them were singletons. The top ten hold approximately 1% of the sample.

The input for sequencing was PBMCs from the stem cell graft donor, taken from the stem cell graft. Recombination joined TRBV4-3 with TRBJ1-2; the D gene is unclear. The source of this sequence is a human donor who donated a stem cell graft to a child with acute myeloid leukemia. The CDR3 region reads CASSQSAIANYGYTF. The DNA is TGCGCCAGCAGCCAAAGCGCGATTGCTAACTATGGCTACACCTTC.